Sequencing of this TCR beta chain was carried out in a study of cytomegalovirus exposure and HLA in healthy donors. Overall study findings and caveats: It was reported in a later analysis that an Asian-associated ancestry cluster showed fewer N-insertions than the roughly 670-donor mean. The study labeled around 160 TCR beta chains cytomegalovirus-associated. TCR beta sequences reportedly predicted most subjects' HLA-A and HLA-B alleles accurately.

The CDR3 length is 15 residues. Germline values: CDR1 MGHRA, CDR2 YSYEKL. Trimming left V 2 bases short and J 0 bases short, with 10 bases between. In regard to this clone: The antigen is unknown.

Primers: 60 Vbeta forward and 13 Jbeta reverse. Libraries were prepared by immunoSEQ multiplex PCR; TCRdb keeps only in-frame clonotypes and omits some of them. The sample contains about 160,000 clones, 80% to 90% of which appear only once. Healthy people donating bone marrow made up the donors. The sequenced sample was PBMCs. The chain carries TRBV4-1 and TRBJ2-5; D unclear. The TCR originated in a young man in good health and CMV-seronegative. This CDR3 reads CASSQSLNYQETQYF. As DNA, the CDR3 is TGCGCCAGCAGCCAAAGTTTGAACTACCAAGAGACCCAGTACTTC.